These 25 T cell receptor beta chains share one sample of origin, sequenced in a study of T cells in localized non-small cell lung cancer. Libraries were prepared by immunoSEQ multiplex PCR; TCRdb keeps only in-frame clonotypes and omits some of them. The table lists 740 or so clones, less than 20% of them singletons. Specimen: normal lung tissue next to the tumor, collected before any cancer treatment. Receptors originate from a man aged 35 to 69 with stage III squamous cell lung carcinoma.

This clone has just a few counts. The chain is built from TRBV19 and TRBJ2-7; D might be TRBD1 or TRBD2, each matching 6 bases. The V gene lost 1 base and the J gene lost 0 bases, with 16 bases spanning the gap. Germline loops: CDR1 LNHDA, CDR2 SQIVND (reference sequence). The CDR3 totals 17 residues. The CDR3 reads CASSIAGGTPLSYEQYF. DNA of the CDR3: TGTGCCAGTAGTATAGCCGGAGGGACACCCCTCTCCTACGAGCAGTACTTC.

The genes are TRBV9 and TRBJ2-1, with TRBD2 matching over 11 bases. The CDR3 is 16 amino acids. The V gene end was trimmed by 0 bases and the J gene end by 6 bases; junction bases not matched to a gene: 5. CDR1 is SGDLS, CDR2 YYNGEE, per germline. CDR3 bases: TGTGCCAGCAGCGTAGCTACAGGGACTAGCGGCAATGAGCAGTTCTTC. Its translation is CASSVATGTSGNEQFF. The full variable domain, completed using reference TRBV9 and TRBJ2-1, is DSGVTQTPKHLITATGQRVTLRCSPRSGDLSVYWYQQSLDQGLQFLIQYYNGEERAKGNILERFSAQQFPDLHSELNLSSLELGDSALYFCASSVATGTSGNEQFFGPGTRLTVL.

CDR3: CASSLTTYPSGANVLTF. The CDR3 nucleotides read TGCGCCAGCAGCTTGACGACATACCCATCTGGGGCCAACGTCCTGACTTTC. The V gene is TRBV5-1, the J gene TRBJ2-6; D unresolved. Trimming took 1 base from V and 1 from J, leaving 12 bases between them. The CDR3 sequence is 17 residues long. Per germline, CDR1 SGHRS and CDR2 YFSETQ.

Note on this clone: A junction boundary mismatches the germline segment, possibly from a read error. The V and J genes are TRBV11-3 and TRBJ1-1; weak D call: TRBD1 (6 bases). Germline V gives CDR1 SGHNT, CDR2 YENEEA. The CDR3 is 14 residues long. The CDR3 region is CASSPQGWNPEAFF. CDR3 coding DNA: TGTGCCAGCAGCCCACAGGGTTGGAACCCTGAAGCTTTCTTT.

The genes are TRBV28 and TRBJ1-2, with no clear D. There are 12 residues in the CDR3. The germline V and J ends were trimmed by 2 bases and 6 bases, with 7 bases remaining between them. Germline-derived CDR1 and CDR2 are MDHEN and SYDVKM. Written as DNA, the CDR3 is TGTGCCAGCAGTTTAGTGTGGGATGGCTACACCTTC. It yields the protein CASSLVWDGYTF.

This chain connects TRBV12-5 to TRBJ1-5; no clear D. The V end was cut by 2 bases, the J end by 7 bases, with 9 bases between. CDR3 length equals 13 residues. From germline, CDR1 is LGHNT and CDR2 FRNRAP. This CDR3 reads CASGLSHGQPQHF. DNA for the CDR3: TGTGCTAGTGGTTTGTCCCACGGACAGCCCCAGCATTTT. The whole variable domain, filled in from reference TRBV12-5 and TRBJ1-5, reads DARVTQTPRHKVTEMGQEVTMRCQPILGHNTVFWYRQTMMQGLELLAYFRNRAPLDDSGMPKDRFSAEMPDATLATLKIQPSEPRDSAVYFCASGLSHGQPQHFGDGTRLSIL.

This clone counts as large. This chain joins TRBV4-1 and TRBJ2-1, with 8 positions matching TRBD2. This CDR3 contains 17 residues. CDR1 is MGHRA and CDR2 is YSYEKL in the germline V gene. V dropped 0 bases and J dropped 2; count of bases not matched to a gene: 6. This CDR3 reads CASSQDRTSGTYNEQFF. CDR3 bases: TGCGCCAGCAGCCAAGATCGAACTAGCGGTACCTACAATGAGCAGTTCTTC.

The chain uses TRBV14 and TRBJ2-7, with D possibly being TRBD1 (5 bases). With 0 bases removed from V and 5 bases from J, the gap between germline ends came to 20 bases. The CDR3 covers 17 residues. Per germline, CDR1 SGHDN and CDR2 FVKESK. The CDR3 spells CASSQDNVGEVKDEQYF. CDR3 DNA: TGTGCCAGCAGCCAAGATAACGTAGGGGAAGTGAAAGACGAGCAGTACTTC.

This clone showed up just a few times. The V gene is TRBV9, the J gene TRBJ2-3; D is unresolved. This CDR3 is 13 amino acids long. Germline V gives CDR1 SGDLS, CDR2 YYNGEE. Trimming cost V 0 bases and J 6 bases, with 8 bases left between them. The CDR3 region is CASSVGYRDTQYF. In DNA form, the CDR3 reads TGTGCCAGCAGCGTAGGGTATCGGGATACGCAGTATTTT.

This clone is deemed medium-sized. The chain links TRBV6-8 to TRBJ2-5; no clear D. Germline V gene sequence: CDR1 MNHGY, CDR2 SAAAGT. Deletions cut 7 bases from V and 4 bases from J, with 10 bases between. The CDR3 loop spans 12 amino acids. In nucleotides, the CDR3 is TGTGCCAGCAAACGGAAAGGAGAGACCCAGTACTTC. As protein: CASKRKGETQYF.

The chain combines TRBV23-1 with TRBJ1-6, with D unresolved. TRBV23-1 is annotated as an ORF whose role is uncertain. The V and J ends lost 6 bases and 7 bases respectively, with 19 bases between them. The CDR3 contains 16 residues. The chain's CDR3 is CASSLRSPPYNSPLHF. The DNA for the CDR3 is TGCGCCAGCAGCCTCCGATCTCCTCCTTACAATTCACCCCTCCACTTT.

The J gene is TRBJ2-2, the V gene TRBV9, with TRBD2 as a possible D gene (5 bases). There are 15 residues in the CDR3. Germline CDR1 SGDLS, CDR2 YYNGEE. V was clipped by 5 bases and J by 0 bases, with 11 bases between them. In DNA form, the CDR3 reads TGTGCCAGCAGTGAGGGCCAGACGAACACCGGGGAGCTGTTTTTT. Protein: CASSEGQTNTGELFF.

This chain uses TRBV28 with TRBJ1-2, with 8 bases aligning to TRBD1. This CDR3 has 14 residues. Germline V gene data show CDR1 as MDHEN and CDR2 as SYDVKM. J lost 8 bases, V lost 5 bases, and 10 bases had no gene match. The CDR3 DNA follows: TGTGCCAGCAGTCCGGACAGGGTTGGAACAGGCTACACCTTC. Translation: CASSPDRVGTGYTF.

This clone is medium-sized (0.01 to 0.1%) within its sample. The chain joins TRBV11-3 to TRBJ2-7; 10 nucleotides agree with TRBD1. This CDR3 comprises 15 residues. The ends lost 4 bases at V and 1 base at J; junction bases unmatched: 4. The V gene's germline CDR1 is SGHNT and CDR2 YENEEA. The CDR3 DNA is TGTGCCAGCAGCTCCGGGACAGGGGAATCCTACGAGCAGTACTTC. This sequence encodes CASSSGTGESYEQYF.

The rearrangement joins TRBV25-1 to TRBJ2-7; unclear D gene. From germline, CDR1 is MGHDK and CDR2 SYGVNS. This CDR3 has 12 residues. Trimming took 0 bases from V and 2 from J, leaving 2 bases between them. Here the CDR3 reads CASSEYPYEQYF. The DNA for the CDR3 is TGTGCCAGCAGTGAATATCCCTACGAGCAGTACTTC.

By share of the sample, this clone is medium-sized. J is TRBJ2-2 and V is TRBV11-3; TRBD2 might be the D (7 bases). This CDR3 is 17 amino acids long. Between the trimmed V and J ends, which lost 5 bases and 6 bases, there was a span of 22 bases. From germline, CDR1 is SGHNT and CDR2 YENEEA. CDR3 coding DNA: TGTGCCAGCAGCCCCTCGATTGGGAGGGGGAGGGCCGGGGAGCTGTTTTTT. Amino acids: CASSPSIGRGRAGELFF.

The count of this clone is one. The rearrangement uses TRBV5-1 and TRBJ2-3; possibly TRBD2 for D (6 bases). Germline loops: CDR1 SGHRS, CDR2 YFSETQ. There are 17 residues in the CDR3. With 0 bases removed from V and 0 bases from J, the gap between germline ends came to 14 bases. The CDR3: CASSLVGRTSSTDTQYF. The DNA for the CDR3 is TGCGCCAGCAGCTTGGTTGGGAGGACTTCTAGCACAGATACGCAGTATTTT.

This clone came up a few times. For the CDR3, the DNA is TGTGCCAGCAGCTTAGAGCGGCGGGGGGATACGCAGTATTTT. Translation gives CASSLERRGDTQYF. V is TRBV11-3 and J is TRBJ2-3, with 7 bases matching TRBD2. With V trimmed by 0 bases and J by 6 bases, 3 bases remained unmatched. The CDR3 is made up of 14 amino acids. The germline V gene has CDR1 SGHNT and CDR2 YENEEA.

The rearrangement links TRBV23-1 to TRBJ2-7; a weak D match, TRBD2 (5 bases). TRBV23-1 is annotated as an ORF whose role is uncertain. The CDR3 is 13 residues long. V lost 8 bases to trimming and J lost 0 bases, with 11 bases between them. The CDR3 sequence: CASLGESSYEQYF. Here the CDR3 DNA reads TGCGCCAGCCTCGGGGAGAGCTCCTACGAGCAGTACTTC.

CDR3 DNA sequence: TGTGCCAGCAGCCAAGATCTCGACAACTGGACGTATCAGCCCCAGCATTTT. It specifies CASSQDLDNWTYQPQHF. This chain links TRBV14 with TRBJ1-5; D unclear. This CDR3 region has 17 residues. Germline CDR1 SGHDN, CDR2 FVKESK. V was cut by 0 bases and J by 5 bases, with 17 bases left in between.

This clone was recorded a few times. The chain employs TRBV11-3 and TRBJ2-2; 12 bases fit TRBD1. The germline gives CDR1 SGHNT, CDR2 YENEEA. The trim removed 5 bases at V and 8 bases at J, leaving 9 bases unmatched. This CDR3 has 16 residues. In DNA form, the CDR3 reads TGTGCCAGCAGCCCGGGGACAGGGGGCTTGCCGGGGGAGCTGTTTTTT. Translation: CASSPGTGGLPGELFF. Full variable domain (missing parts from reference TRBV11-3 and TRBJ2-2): EAGVVQSPRYKIIEKKQPVAFWCNPISGHNTLYWYLQNLGQGPELLIRYENEEAVDDSQLPKDRFSAERLKGVDSTLKIQPAELGDSAVYLCASSPGTGGLPGELFFGEGSRLTVL.

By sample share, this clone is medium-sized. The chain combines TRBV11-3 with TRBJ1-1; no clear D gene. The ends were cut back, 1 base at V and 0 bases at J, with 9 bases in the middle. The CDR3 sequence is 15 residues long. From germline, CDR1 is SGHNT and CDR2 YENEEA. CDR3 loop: CASSLVRSMNTEAFF. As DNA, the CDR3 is TGTGCCAGCAGCTTAGTGCGCAGCATGAACACTGAAGCTTTCTTT.

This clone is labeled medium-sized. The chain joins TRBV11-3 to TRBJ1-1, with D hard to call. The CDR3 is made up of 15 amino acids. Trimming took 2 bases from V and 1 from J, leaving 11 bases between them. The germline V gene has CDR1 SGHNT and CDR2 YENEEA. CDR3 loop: CASSLTGARNTEAFF. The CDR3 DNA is TGTGCCAGCAGCTTAACTGGCGCCCGGAACACTGAAGCTTTCTTT. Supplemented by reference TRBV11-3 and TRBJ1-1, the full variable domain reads EAGVVQSPRYKIIEKKQPVAFWCNPISGHNTLYWYLQNLGQGPELLIRYENEEAVDDSQLPKDRFSAERLKGVDSTLKIQPAELGDSAVYLCASSLTGARNTEAFFGQGTRLTVV.

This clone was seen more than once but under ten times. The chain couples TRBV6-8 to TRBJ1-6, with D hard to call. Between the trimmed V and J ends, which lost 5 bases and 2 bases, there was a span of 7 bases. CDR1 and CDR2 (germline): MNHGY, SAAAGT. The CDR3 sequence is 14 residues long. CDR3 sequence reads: CASSAGPYNSPLHF. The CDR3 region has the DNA TGTGCCAGCAGTGCAGGCCCCTATAATTCACCCCTCCACTTT.

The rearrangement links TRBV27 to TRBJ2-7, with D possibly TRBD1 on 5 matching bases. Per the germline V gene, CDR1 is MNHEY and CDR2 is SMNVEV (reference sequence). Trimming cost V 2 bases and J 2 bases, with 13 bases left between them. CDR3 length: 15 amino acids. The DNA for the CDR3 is TGTGCCAGCAGTTTAGGGGCTCACCAGGCCTACGAGCAGTACTTC. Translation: CASSLGAHQAYEQYF.